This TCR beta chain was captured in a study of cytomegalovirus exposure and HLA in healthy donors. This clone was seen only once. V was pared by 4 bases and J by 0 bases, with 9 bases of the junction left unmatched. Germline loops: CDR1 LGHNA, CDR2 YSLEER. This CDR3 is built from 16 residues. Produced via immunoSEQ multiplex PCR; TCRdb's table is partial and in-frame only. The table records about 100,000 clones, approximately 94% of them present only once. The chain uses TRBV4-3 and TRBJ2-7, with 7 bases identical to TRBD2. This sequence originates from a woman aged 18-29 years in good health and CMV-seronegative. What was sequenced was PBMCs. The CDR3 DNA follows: TGCGCCAGCAGCCCCGAGATAGCGGGCTCCTCCTACGAGCAGTACTTC. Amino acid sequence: CASSPEIAGSSYEQYF.